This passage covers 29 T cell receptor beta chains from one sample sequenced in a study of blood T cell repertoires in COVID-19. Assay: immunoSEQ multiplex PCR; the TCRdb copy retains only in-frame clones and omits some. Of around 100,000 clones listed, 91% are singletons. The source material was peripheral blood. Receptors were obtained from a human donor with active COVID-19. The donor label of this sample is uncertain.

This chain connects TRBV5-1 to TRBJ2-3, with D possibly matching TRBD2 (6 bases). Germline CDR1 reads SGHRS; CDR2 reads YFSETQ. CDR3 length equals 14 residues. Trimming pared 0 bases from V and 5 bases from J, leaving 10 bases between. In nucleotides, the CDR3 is TGCGCCAGCAGCTTGGGTCTAGCGAGAGATACGCAGTATTTT. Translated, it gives CASSLGLARDTQYF.

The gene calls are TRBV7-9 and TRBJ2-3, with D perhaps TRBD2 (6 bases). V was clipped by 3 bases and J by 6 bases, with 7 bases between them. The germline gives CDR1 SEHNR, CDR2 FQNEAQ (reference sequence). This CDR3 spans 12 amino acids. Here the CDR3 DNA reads TGTGCCAGCAGCTTTGCGGGGGATACGCAGTATTTT. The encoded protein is CASSFAGDTQYF.

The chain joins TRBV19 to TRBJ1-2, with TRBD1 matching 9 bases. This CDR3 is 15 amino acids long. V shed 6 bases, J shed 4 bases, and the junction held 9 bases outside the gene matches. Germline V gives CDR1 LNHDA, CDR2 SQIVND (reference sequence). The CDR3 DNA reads TGTGCCAGTAGCACCGGACAGGGGCCCCCCTATGGCTACACCTTC. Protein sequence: CASSTGQGPPYGYTF.

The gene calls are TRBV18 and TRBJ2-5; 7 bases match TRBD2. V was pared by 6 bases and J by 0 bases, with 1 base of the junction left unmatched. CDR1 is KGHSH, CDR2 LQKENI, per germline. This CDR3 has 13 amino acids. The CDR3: CASSGGNQETQYF. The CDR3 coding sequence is TGTGCCAGCTCCGGGGGGAACCAAGAGACCCAGTACTTC. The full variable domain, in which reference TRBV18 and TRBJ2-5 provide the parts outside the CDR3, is NAGVMQNPRHLVRRRGQEARLRCSPMKGHSHVYWYRQLPEEGLKFMVYLQKENIIDESGMPKERFSAEFPKEGPSILRIQQVVRGDSAAYFCASSGGNQETQYFGPGTRLLVL.

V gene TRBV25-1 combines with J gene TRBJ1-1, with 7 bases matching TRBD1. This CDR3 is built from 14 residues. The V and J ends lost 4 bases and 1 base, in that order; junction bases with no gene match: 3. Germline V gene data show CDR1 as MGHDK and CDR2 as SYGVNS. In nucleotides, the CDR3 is TGTGCCAGCAGTGGCCAGGGGGGGAACACTGAAGCTTTCTTT. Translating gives CASSGQGGNTEAFF.

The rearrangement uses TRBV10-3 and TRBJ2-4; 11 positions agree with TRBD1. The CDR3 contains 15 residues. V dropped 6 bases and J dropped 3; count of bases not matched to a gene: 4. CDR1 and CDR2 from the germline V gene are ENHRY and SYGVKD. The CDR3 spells CAIRGTGGDKNIQYF. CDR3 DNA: TGTGCCATCAGGGGGACAGGGGGTGACAAAAACATTCAGTACTTC.

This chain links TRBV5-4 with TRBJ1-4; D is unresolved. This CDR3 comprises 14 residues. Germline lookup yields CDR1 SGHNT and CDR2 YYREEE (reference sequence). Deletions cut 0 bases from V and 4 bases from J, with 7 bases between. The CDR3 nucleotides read TGTGCCAGCAGCTTGGACAGTTATAATGAAAAACTGTTTTTT. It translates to CASSLDSYNEKLFF.

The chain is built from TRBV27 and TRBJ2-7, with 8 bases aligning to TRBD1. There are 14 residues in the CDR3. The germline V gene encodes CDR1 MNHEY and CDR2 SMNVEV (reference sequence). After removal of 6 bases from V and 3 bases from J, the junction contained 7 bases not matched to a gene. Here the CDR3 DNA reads TGTGCCAGCAGCCCCGCCGGGACAGGCTACGAGCAGTACTTC. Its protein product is CASSPAGTGYEQYF.

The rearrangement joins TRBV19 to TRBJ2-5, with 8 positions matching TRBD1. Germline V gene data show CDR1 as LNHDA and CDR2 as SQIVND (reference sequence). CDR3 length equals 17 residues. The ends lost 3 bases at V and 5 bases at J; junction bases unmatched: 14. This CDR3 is CASSMSTGGSLGETQYF. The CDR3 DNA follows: TGTGCCAGTAGTATGTCTACAGGGGGATCGCTCGGGGAGACCCAGTACTTC.

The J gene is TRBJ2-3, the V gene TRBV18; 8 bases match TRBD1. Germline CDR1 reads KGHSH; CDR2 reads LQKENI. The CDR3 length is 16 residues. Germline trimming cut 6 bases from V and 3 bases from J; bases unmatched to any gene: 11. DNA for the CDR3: TGTGCCAGCTCTCGAGGGGCAGGGGGCGCGACAGATACGCAGTATTTT. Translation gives CASSRGAGGATDTQYF. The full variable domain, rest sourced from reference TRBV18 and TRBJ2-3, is NAGVMQNPRHLVRRRGQEARLRCSPMKGHSHVYWYRQLPEEGLKFMVYLQKENIIDESGMPKERFSAEFPKEGPSILRIQQVVRGDSAAYFCASSRGAGGATDTQYFGPGTRLTVL.

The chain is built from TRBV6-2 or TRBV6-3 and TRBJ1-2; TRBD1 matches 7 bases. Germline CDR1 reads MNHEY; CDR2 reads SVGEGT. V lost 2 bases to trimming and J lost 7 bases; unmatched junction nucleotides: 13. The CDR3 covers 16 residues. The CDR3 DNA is TGTGCCAGCAGTTACAGAAGGACAGGAGCTAAGAGTGGCTACACCTTC. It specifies CASSYRRTGAKSGYTF.

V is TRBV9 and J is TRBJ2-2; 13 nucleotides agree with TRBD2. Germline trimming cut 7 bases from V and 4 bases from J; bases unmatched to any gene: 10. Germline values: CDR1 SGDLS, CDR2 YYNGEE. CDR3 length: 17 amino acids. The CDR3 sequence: CASSPKGTSGVTGELFF. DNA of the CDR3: TGTGCCAGCTCCCCGAAGGGGACTAGCGGGGTCACCGGGGAGCTGTTTTTT.

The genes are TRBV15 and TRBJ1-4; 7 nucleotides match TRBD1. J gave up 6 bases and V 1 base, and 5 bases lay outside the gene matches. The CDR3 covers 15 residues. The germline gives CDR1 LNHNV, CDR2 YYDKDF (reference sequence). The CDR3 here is CATSRARGVDEKLFF. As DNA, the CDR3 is TGTGCCACCAGCAGAGCCAGGGGGGTAGATGAAAAACTGTTTTTT.

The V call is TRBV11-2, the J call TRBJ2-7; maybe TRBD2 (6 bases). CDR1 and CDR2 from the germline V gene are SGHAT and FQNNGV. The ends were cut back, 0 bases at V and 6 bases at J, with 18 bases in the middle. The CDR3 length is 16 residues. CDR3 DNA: TGTGCCAGCAGCTTAGATCGATCCGGTTTGGGGGGCGAGCAGTACTTC. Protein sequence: CASSLDRSGLGGEQYF.

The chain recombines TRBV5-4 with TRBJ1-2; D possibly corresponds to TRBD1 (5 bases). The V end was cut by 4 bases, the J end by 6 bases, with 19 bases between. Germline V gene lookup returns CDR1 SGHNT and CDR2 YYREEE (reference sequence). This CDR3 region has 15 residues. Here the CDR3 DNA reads TGTGCCAGCAGCCCCGGCGGCGCAGGGTTCGATGGCTACACCTTC. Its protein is CASSPGGAGFDGYTF.

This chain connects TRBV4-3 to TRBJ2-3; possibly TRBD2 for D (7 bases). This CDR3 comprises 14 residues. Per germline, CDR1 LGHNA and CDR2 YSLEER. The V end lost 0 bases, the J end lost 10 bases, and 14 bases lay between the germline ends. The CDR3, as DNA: TGCGCCAGCAGCCAAGATAGGGGGGGCTCAGCGCAGTATTTT. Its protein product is CASSQDRGGSAQYF.

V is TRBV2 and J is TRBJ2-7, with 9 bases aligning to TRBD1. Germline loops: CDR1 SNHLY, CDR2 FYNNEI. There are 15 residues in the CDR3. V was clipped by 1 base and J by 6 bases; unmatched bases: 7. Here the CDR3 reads CASSEVQGAGREQYF. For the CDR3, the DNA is TGTGCCAGCAGTGAAGTACAGGGGGCAGGTCGCGAGCAGTACTTC.

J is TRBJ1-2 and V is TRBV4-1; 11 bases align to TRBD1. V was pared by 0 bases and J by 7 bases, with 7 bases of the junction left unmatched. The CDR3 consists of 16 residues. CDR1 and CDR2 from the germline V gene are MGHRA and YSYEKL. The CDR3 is CASSQDYGQGASGYTF. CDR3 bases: TGCGCCAGCAGCCAAGATTACGGACAGGGGGCGAGTGGCTACACCTTC.

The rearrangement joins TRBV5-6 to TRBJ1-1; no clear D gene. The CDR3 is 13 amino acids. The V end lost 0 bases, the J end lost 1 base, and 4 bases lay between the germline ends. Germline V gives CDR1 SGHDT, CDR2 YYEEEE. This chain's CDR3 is CASSLGPNTEAFF. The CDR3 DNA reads TGTGCCAGCAGCTTGGGGCCGAACACTGAAGCTTTCTTT. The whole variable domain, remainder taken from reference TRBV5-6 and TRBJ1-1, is DAGVTQSPTHLIKTRGQQVTLRCSPKSGHDTVSWYQQALGQGPQFIFQYYEEEERQRGNFPDRFSGHQFPNYSSELNVNALLLGDSALYLCASSLGPNTEAFFGQGTRLTVV.

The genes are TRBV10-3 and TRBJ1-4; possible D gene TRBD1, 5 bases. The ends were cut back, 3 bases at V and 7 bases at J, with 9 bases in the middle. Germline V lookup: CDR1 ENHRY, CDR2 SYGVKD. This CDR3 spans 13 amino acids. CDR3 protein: CAISEARAEKLFF. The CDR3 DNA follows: TGTGCCATCAGTGAAGCCAGGGCTGAAAAACTGTTTTTT.

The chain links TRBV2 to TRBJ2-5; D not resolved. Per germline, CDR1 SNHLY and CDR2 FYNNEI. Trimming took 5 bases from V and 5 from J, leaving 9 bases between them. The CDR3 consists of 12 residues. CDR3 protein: CASSPNRETQYF. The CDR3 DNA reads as TGTGCCAGCAGTCCGAATCGGGAGACCCAGTACTTC.

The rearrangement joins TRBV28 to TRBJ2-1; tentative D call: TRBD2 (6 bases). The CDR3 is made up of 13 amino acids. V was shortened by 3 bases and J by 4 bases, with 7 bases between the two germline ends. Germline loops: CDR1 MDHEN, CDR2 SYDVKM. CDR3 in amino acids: CASSLGLYNEQFF. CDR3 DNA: TGTGCCAGCAGTTTGGGACTTTACAATGAGCAGTTCTTC.

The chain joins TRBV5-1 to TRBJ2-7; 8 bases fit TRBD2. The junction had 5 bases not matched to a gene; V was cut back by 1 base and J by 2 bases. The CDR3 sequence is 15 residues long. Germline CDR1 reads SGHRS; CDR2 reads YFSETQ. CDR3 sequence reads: CASSLTLGGAYEQYF. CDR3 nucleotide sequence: TGCGCCAGCAGCTTGACCCTCGGGGGGGCCTACGAGCAGTACTTC.

The CDR3, as DNA: TGTGCTAGTGGTCCGGTGCACACTGAAGCTTTCTTT. Amino acid sequence: CASGPVHTEAFF. The J gene is TRBJ1-1, the V gene TRBV12-5; D unresolved. CDR1 is LGHNT, CDR2 FRNRAP, per germline. V was pared by 5 bases and J by 3 bases, with 7 bases between. The CDR3 spans 12 residues.

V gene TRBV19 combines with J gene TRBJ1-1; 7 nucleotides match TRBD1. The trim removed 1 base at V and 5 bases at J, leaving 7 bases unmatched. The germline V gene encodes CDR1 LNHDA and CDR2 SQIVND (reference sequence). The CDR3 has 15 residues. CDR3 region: CASSIVGQGGTEAFF. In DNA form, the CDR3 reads TGTGCCAGTAGTATAGTAGGTCAGGGGGGAACTGAAGCTTTCTTT.

This chain's CDR3 is CASSVGQADTQYF. CDR3 DNA sequence: TGTGCCAGCAGTGTCGGACAGGCAGATACGCAGTATTTT. V is TRBV25-1 and J is TRBJ2-3, with 7 bases aligning to TRBD1. Trimming cost V 4 bases and J 4 bases; bases outside gene matches: 2. Germline-derived CDR1 and CDR2 are MGHDK and SYGVNS. The CDR3 runs 13 residues.

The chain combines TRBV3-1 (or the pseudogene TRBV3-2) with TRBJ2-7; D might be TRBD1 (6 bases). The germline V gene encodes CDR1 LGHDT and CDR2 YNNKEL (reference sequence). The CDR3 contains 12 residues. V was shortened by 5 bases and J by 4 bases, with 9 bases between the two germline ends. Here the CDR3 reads CASSETGYEQYF. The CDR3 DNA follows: TGTGCCAGCAGCGAAACAGGGTACGAGCAGTACTTC.

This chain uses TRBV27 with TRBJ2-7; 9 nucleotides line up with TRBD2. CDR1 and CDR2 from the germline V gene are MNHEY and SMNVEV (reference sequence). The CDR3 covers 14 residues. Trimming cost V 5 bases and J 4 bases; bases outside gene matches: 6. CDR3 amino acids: CASSPRGGPYEQYF. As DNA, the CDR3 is TGTGCCAGCAGTCCGCGGGGGGGCCCGTACGAGCAGTACTTC.

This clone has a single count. The CDR3 region is CASSLRQGSSPLHF. CDR3 bases: TGTGCCAGCAGCCTAAGACAGGGTAGTTCACCCCTCCACTTT. This chain uses TRBV5-6 with TRBJ1-6; 7 bases fit TRBD1. The V gene's germline CDR1 is SGHDT and CDR2 YYEEEE. This CDR3 has 14 residues. Losses at the gene ends were 4 bases for V and 9 bases for J; bases not matched to a gene: 7.